Listed here is a single T cell receptor beta chain. This entry belongs to a study of T cells in localized non-small cell lung cancer. V lost 2 bases to trimming and J lost 3 bases, with 10 bases between them. Germline V gives CDR1 LNHDA, CDR2 SQIVND (reference sequence). The CDR3 runs 14 residues. TCRdb's copy holds only in-frame clones and misses some; the assay was immunoSEQ multiplex PCR. The sample lists around 2,000 clones, approximately 40% occurring once. This sample comprised lung tumor tissue, obtained before any cancer treatment. The origin of this receptor is a female donor of 60 years or more with stage I lung adenocarcinoma. The chain recombines TRBV19 with TRBJ2-5; D remains ambiguous. Written as DNA, the CDR3 is TGTGCCAGTAGTATAACGTTTTCGGAAGAGACCCAGTACTTC. This translates into CASSITFSEETQYF.